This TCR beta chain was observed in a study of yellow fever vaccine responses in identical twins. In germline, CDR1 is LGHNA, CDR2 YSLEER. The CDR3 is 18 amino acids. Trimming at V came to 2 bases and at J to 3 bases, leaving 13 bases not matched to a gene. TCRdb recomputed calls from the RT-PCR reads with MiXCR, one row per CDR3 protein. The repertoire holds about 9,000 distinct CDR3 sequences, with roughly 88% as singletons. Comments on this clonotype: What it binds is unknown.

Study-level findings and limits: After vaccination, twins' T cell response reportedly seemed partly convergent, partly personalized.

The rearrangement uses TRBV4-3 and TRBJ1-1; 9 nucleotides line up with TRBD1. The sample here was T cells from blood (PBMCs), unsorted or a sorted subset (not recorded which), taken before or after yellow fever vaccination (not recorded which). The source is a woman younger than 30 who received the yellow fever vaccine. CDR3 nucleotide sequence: TGCGCCAGCAGCCAAAAAATTCCGGGACAGGGAAAATACACTGAAGCTTTCTTT. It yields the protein CASSQKIPGQGKYTEAFF.